This TCR beta chain was profiled in a study of blood T cell repertoires in COVID-19. Methods used by the authors: Estimated nucleated cell counts came from reference gene primer amplification. The protocol was immunoSEQ multiplex PCR, while the TCRdb copy is restricted to in-frame clones and leaves out a portion. V, J and clone size are those of that table, while D and trimming were read from the DNA. Of roughly 250,000 clones in the sample, approximately 78% are singletons; the top ten hold around 12%. J lost 10 bases, V lost 3 bases, and 1 base had no gene match. The CDR3 is 12 amino acids. Germline loops: CDR1 MNHEY, CDR2 SMNVEV (reference sequence).

Material: peripheral blood. This chain links TRBV27 with TRBJ2-1, with TRBD2 identical over 9 bases. The TCR comes from a woman aged 55-70 years with active or convalescent COVID-19. The CDR3 DNA is TGTGCCAGCAGTTTCCTAGCGGGGGAGCAGTTCTTC. Translation: CASSFLAGEQFF.